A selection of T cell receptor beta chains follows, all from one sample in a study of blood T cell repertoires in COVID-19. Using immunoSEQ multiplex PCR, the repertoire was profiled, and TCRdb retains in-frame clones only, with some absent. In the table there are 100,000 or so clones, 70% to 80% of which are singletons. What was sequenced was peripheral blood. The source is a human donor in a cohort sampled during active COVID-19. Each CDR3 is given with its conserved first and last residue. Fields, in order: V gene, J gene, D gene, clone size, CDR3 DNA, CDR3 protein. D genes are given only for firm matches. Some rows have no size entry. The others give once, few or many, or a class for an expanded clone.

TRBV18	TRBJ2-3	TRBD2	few	TGTGCCAGCTCACCACCGCTAGCGGCGCGTAGCACAGATACGCAGTATTTT	CASSPPLAARSTDTQYF
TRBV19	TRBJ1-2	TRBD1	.	TGTGCCAGTAGGGGACAGGGAACGGGCGGCTACACCTTC	CASRGQGTGGYTF
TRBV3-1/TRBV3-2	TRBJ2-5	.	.	TGTGCCAGCAGCCGGGCAGGGGAGGGGACCCAGTACTTC	CASSRAGEGTQYF
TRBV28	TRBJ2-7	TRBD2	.	TGTGCCAGCAGTTTCGTCGTCACTAGCGCTTTAAATGGGGAGCAGTACTTC	CASSFVVTSALNGEQYF
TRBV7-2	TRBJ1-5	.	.	TGTGCCAGCAGCTTCATTAGCAATCAGCCCCAGCATTTT	CASSFISNQPQHF
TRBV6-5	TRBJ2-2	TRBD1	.	TGTGCCAGCAGGTCACCGGGACAGGGGGCCGGGGAGCTGTTTTTT	CASRSPGQGAGELFF
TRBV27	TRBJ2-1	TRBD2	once	TGTGCCAGCAGTCCTCTAGCGGGAGGCGGCAATGAGCAGTTCTTC	CASSPLAGGGNEQFF
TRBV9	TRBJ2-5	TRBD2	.	TGTGCCAGCAGCGTTGGGACTAGCGGTCCTTATTCAGGGCTGGAGACCCAGTACTTC	CASSVGTSGPYSGLETQYF
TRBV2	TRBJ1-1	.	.	TGTGCCAGCAGTGAACAATGGCAGTCAACTGAAGCTTTCTTT	CASSEQWQSTEAFF
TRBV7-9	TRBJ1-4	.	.	TGTGCCAGCAGCCAGGGCGAGAGTAATGAAAAACTGTTTTTT	CASSQGESNEKLFF
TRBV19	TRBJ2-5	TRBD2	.	TGTGCCAGTAGCCACGGGGGGTCGGAAGAGACCCAGTACTTC	CASSHGGSEETQYF
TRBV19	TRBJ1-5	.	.	TGTGCCAGTAGCCCGACCATCGGAGCGGCCCGCAATCAGCCCCAGCATTTT	CASSPTIGAARNQPQHF
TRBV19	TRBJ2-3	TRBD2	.	TGTGCCAGTAGTATGGGCGGGAGAAGTGGCACAGATACGCAGTATTTT	CASSMGGRSGTDTQYF
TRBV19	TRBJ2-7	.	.	TGTGCCAGTAGTATTAGTCTCATCCTCACCCACGAGCAGTACTTC	CASSISLILTHEQYF
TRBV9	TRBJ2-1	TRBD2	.	TGTGCCACCCCCCCGACTAGCGGGAGTTACAATGAGCAGTTCTTC	CATPPTSGSYNEQFF
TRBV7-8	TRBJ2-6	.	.	TGTGCCAGCAGCTTAGGGGGAGCGGTGATAGGTGGGGCCAACGTCCTGACTTTC	CASSLGGAVIGGANVLTF
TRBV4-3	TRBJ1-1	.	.	TGCGCCAGCAGCCAAGATCAGGGGCAGGGCACTGAAGCTTTCTTT	CASSQDQGQGTEAFF
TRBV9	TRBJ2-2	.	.	TGTGCCAGCAGCGTAGGAGGGGGGGAGCTGTTTTTT	CASSVGGGELFF
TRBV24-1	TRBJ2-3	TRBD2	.	TGTGCCACCAGTGACCGCACTAGCGGGAGGGCCATGGGGGCAGATACGCAGTATTTT	CATSDRTSGRAMGADTQYF
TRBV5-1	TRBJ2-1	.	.	TGCGCCAGCAGTACGGTTGGGAGGGAGCAGTTCTTC	CASSTVGREQFF
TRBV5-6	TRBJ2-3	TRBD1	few	TGTGCCAGCAGCGCGGGACAGGGAGACTTCGATACGCAGTATTTT	CASSAGQGDFDTQYF
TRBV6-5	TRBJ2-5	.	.	TGTGCCAGCAGCCGGGGGACAGCGTACCAAGAGACCCAGTACTTC	CASSRGTAYQETQYF
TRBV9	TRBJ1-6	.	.	TGTGCCAGCAGCGTAGAAATTCCGGGGGGCGCGAATTCACCCCTCCACTTT	CASSVEIPGGANSPLHF
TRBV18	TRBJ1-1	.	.	TGTGCCAGCTCACCACCGAGGGGGGGGAAGAACACTGAAGCTTTCTTT	CASSPPRGGKNTEAFF
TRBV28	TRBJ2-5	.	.	TGTGCCAGCAGCCTGACAGCCCATCAAGAGACCCAGTACTTC	CASSLTAHQETQYF
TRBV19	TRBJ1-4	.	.	TGTGCCAGTATGGGGGGACGGACCTCAACTAATGAAAAACTGTTTTTT	CASMGGRTSTNEKLFF
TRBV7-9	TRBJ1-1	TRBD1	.	TGTGCCAGCAGCACCAACACAGGGGAGCTCGGCATGAACACTGAAGCTTTCTTT	CASSTNTGELGMNTEAFF
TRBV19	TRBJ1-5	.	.	TGTGCCAGTAGTATTGGCCCAGGGAGGGGCAATCAGCCCCAGCATTTT	CASSIGPGRGNQPQHF
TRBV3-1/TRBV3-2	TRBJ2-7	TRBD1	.	TGTGCCAGCAGCCGTCCCCTCCGGGACAGAGTCTACGAGCAGTACTTC	CASSRPLRDRVYEQYF
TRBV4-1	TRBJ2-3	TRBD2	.	TGCGCCAGCAGGGGACTAATCGGTACACCCGGCAACACAGATACGCAGTATTTT	CASRGLIGTPGNTDTQYF
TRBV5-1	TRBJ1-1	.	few	TGCGCCAGCAGCTTGGATTGGGGGAGGGGCACTGAAGCTTTCTTT	CASSLDWGRGTEAFF
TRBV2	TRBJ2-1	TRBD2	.	TGTGCCAGCAGAGAGACTAGCGGGAGCTACAATGAGCAGTTCTTC	CASRETSGSYNEQFF
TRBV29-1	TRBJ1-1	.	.	TGCAGCGTGGACGCCCACCTCAGGGTCGGGACTGAAGCTTTCTTT	CSVDAHLRVGTEAFF
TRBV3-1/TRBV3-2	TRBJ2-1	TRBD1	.	TGTGCCAGCAGCCAAGTTCTGGGACAGCCGTTGGGTGAGCAGTTCTTC	CASSQVLGQPLGEQFF
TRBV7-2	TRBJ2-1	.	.	TGTGCCAGCAGCTTAGACCTAGCGAATAGCTCCTACAATGAGCAGTTCTTC	CASSLDLANSSYNEQFF
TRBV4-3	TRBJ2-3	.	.	TGCGCCAGCAGCCAAGCCGCGGTGCTCCGCACAGATACGCAGTATTTT	CASSQAAVLRTDTQYF
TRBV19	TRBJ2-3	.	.	TGTGCCAGTAGCCTCGGCGGAGGCGTATATGAGAGCACAGATACGCAGTATTTT	CASSLGGGVYESTDTQYF
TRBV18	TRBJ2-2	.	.	TGTGCCAGCTCACCAGGGCACACCGGGGAGCTGTTTTTT	CASSPGHTGELFF
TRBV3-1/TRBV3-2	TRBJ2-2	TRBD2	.	TGTGCCAGCAGCCGGGCTGTCACGGGACTAGCGGGAGAGGGGACCGGGGAGCTGTTTTTT	CASSRAVTGLAGEGTGELFF
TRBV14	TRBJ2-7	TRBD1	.	TGTGCCAGCAGCCACCCGGGACAGGGCTACGAGCAGTACTTC	CASSHPGQGYEQYF